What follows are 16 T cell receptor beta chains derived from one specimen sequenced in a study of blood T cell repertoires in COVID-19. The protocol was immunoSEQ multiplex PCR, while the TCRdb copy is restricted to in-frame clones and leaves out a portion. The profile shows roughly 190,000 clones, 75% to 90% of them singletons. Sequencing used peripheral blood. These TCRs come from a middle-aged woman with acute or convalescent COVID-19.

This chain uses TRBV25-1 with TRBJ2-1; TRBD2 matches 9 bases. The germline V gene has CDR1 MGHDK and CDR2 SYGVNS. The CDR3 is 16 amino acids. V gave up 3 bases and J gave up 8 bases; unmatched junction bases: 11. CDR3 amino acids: CASSEQAGGLGDEQFF. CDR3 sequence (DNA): TGTGCCAGCAGTGAGCAAGCGGGGGGCCTAGGAGATGAGCAGTTCTTC. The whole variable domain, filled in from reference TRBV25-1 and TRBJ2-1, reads EADIYQTPRYLVIGTGKKITLECSQTMGHDKMYWYQQDPGMELHLIHYSYGVNSTEKGDLSSESTVSRIRTEHFPLTLESARPSHTSQYLCASSEQAGGLGDEQFFGPGTRLTVL.

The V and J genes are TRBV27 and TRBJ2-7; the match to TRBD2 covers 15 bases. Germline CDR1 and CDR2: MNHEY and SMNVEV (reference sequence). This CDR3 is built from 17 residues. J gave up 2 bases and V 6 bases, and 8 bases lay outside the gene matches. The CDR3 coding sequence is TGTGCCAGCAGCACCGGGACTAGCGGGAGGAAGCCCTACGAGCAGTACTTC. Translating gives CASSTGTSGRKPYEQYF.

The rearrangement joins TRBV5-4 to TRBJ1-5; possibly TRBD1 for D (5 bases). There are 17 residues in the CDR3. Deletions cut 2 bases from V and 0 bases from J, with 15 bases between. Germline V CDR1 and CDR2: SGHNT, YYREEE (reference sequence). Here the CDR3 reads CASSLGASSFSNQPQHF. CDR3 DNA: TGTGCCAGCAGCTTAGGGGCCAGCAGTTTTAGCAATCAGCCCCAGCATTTT.

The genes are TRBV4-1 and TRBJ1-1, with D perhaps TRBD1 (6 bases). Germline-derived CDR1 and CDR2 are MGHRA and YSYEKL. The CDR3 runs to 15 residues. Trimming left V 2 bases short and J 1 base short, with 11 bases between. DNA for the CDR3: TGCGCCAGCAGCCAATTCGGGACACAGAACACTGAAGCTTTCTTT. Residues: CASSQFGTQNTEAFF.

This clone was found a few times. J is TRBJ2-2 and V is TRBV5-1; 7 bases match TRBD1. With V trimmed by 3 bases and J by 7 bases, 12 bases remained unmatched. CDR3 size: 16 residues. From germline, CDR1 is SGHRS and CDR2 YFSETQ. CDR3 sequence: CASSWDPTGMVGELFF. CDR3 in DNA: TGCGCCAGCAGCTGGGACCCGACAGGGATGGTCGGGGAGCTGTTTTTT.

DNA for the CDR3: TGTGCCAGCAGCGCCGGACAGATCCTTTACAATGAGCAGTTCTTC. Its translation: CASSAGQILYNEQFF. This sequence joins TRBV6-5 and TRBJ2-1, with D perhaps matching TRBD1 (6 bases). This CDR3 is 15 amino acids long. Germline loops: CDR1 MNHEY, CDR2 SVGAGI. V lost 6 bases and J 4 bases, leaving 16 bases between the germline ends.

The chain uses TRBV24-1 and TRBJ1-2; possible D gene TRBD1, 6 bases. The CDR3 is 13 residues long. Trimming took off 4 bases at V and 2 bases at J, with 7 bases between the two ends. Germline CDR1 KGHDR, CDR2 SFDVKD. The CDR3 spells CATSETGNYGYTF. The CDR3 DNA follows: TGTGCCACCAGTGAAACAGGGAACTATGGCTACACCTTC.

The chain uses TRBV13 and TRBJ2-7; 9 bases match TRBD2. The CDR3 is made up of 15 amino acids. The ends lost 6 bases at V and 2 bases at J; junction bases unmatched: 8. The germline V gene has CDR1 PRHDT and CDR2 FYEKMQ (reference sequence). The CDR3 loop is CASSPKGTSPYEQYF. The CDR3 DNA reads TGTGCCAGCAGTCCCAAGGGGACTAGCCCCTACGAGCAGTACTTC.

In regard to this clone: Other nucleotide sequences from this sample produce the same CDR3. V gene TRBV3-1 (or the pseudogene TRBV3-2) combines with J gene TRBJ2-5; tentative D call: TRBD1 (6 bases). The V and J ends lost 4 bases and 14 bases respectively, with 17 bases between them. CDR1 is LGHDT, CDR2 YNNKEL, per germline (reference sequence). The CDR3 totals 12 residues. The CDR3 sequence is CASSLLPGQPYF. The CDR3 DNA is TGTGCCAGCAGCCTTCTCCCGGGACAACCATACTTC.

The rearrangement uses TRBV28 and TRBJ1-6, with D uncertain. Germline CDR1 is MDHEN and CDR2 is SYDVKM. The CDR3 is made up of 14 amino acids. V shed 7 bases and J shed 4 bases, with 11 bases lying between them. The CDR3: CASTEVAYNSPLHF. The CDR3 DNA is TGTGCCAGCACTGAGGTGGCATATAATTCACCCCTCCACTTT. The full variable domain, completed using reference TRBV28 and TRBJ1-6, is DVKVTQSSRYLVKRTGEKVFLECVQDMDHENMFWYRQDPGLGLRLIYFSYDVKMKEKGDIPEGYSVSREKKERFSLILESASTNQTSMYLCASTEVAYNSPLHFGNGTRLTVT.

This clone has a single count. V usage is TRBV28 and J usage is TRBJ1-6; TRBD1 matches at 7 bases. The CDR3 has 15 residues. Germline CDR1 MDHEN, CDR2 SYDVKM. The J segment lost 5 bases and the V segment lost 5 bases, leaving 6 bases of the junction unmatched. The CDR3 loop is CASSVTGFNNSPLHF. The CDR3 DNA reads TGTGCCAGCAGTGTGACAGGGTTTAATAATTCACCCCTCCACTTT.

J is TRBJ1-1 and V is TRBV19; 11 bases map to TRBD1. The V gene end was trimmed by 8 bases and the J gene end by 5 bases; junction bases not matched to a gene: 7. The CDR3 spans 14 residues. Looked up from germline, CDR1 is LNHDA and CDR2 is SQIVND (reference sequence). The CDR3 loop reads CASRGDRGKTEAFF. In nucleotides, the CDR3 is TGTGCCAGTCGCGGGGACAGGGGGAAAACTGAAGCTTTCTTT. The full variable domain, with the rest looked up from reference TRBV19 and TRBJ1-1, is DGGITQSPKYLFRKEGQNVTLSCEQNLNHDAMYWYRQDPGQGLRLIYYSQIVNDFQKGDIAEGYSVSREKKESFPLTVTSAQKNPTAFYLCASRGDRGKTEAFFGQGTRLTVV.

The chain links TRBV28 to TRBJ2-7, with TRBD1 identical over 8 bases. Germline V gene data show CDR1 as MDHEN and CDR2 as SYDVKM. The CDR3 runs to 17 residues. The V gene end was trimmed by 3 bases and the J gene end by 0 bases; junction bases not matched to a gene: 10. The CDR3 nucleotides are TGTGCCAGCAGTTTTTTTCTTTCGGGGACAGGCTCCTACGAGCAGTACTTC. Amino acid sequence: CASSFFLSGTGSYEQYF.

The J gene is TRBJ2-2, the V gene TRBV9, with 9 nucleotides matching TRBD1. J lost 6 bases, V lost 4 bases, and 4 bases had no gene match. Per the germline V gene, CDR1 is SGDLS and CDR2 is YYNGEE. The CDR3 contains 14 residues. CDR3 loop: CASSSRTGAGELFF. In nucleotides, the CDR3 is TGTGCCAGCAGCTCACGGACAGGGGCCGGGGAGCTGTTTTTT.

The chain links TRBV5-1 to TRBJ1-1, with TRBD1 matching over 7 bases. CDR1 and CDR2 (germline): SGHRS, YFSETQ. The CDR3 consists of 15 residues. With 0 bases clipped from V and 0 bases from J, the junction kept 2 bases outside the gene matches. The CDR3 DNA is TGCGCCAGCAGCTTGGGGGACAGACTGAACACTGAAGCTTTCTTT. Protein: CASSLGDRLNTEAFF.

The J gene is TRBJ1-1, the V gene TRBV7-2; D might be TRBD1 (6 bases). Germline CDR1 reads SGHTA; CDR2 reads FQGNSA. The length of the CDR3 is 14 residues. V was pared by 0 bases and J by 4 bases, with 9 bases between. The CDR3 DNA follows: TGTGCCAGCAGCTTAGCGCGGGGGGCCACTGAAGCTTTCTTT. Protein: CASSLARGATEAFF.